This T cell receptor (beta chain) derives from a study of T cells after somatic rescue of genetic block. Assay: immunoSEQ multiplex PCR; the TCRdb copy retains only in-frame clones and omits some. The sample records around 52,000 clones, 90% to 96% being singletons. Trimming shortened V by 0 bases and J by 1 base, and 9 bases separated the two germline ends. Germline V gives CDR1 MGHRA, CDR2 YSYEKL. This CDR3 contains 15 residues. The material sequenced was peripheral blood mononuclear cells (PBMCs). This receptor was identified in a child less than two years old. The rearrangement uses TRBV4-1 and TRBJ1-1; D is undetermined. This CDR3 reads CASSQDGKGNTEAFF. CDR3 nucleotides: TGCGCCAGCAGCCAAGATGGGAAGGGGAACACTGAAGCTTTCTTT.